This T cell receptor (beta chain) came from a study of shared clonotypes between healthy human individuals. Study results and caveats: On the whole, naive subsets had larger estimated richness than memory subsets had.

Naive CD8 populations comprised CD45RO-negative cells positively selected for CCR7, excluding terminally differentiated effector memory CD45RA+ cells. In regard to this clone: Its antigen is not identified.

Authors' data handling: ImmunoSEQ sequences covered only the junction and lacked quality scores; filtering therefore differed. Profiled with immunoSEQ multiplex PCR; TCRdb holds only in-frame clones, not every one. D and trimming were read from the DNA, whereas the V and J calls and clone size are those reported in that table. The repertoire holds 560,000 or so clones, with around 96% as singletons. V lost 0 bases to trimming and J lost 5 bases, with 17 bases between them. CDR3 length equals 15 residues. Germline CDR1 reads GTSNPN; CDR2 reads SVGIG (reference sequence). Specimen: naive CD8+ T cells sorted from blood. V is TRBV30 and J is TRBJ2-7; TRBD1 is a possible D gene (6 bases). The sequence was obtained from a woman aged 25 to 39 in good health. The CDR3 protein is CAWSVSAGAVNEQYF. CDR3 coding DNA: TGTGCCTGGAGTGTATCGGCAGGGGCTGTAAACGAGCAGTACTTC.